The 21 T cell receptor beta chains listed next were all sequenced from one sample in a study of Ad26.COV2.S vaccination and SARS-CoV-2 variants. The method was immunoSEQ multiplex PCR; TCRdb's version includes in-frame clones alone and lacks a portion of them. The sample lists about 420,000 clones; around 89% were seen once. As to treatment: some 20 received Ad26.COV2.S at low or high dose, single or two shots; roughly 5 received placebo; per-sample allocation not given. Sample collection was performed on day 63 after the first vaccine or placebo injection. The specimen comprised peripheral blood, sampled in a trial of Ad26.COV2.S vaccine versus placebo. The receptors come from a person aged 18-65 years who received the Ad26.COV2.S COVID-19 vaccine or a placebo.

The chain is built from TRBV4-1 and TRBJ2-1; 11 bases match TRBD2. The CDR3 is 17 amino acids. Germline V gene data show CDR1 as MGHRA and CDR2 as YSYEKL. Losses at the gene ends were 3 bases for V and 6 bases for J; bases not matched to a gene: 10. CDR3 loop: CASSQYSEGLAVNEQFF. The CDR3 DNA reads TGCGCCAGCAGCCAGTACTCCGAGGGACTAGCGGTCAATGAGCAGTTCTTC.

The V gene is TRBV6-1, the J gene TRBJ2-7; 7 bases match TRBD1. J was trimmed by 1 base and V by 2 bases; bases with no gene match: 8. This CDR3 contains 16 residues. Germline CDR1 reads MNHNS; CDR2 reads SASEGT. The CDR3: CASSEIWDRPSYEQYF. CDR3 DNA: TGTGCCAGCAGTGAAATTTGGGACAGACCTTCCTACGAGCAGTACTTC.

The CDR3 nucleotides read TGCGCCAGCAGCCAGGCCACTCGGGGCTCGGTGAGGACAGATACGCAGTATTTT. Its translation: CASSQATRGSVRTDTQYF. This chain joins TRBV4-3 and TRBJ2-3; D could derive from TRBD1 or TRBD2 (5 bases each). The CDR3 runs 18 residues. V was clipped by 3 bases and J by 3 bases, with 22 bases between them. Germline V lookup: CDR1 LGHNA, CDR2 YSLEER.

This chain connects TRBV6-5 to TRBJ2-3; TRBD1 is a possible D gene (6 bases). The CDR3 loop spans 13 amino acids. The V gene's germline CDR1 is MNHEY and CDR2 SVGAGI. V lost 10 bases to trimming and J lost 5 bases, with 16 bases between them. CDR3 in amino acids: CATSRDIEDTQYF. The CDR3 region has the DNA TGTGCCACCTCACGGGACATTGAAGATACGCAGTATTTT.

V usage is TRBV6-2 or TRBV6-3 and J usage is TRBJ1-5; 8 bases map to TRBD1. CDR1 is MNHEY, CDR2 SVGEGT, per germline. V dropped 6 bases and J dropped 5; count of bases not matched to a gene: 3. The CDR3 has 13 amino acids. The CDR3 sequence: CASSGQGHQPQHF. The CDR3 nucleotides read TGTGCCAGCAGCGGACAGGGCCATCAGCCCCAGCATTTT.

This chain links TRBV11-2 with TRBJ1-2, with a weak D call TRBD1 (6 bases). The germline V gene encodes CDR1 SGHAT and CDR2 FQNNGV. The CDR3 consists of 14 residues. V was cut by 5 bases and J by 6 bases, with 16 bases left in between. CDR3 protein: CASSKDSTFHGYTF. The CDR3 nucleotides are TGTGCCAGCAGCAAGGACAGTACCTTCCATGGCTACACCTTC.

In its sample, this clone was seen once. This chain connects TRBV19 to TRBJ2-6; maybe TRBD2 (6 bases). This CDR3 comprises 15 residues. Trimming pared 10 bases from V and 0 bases from J, leaving 13 bases between. CDR1 is LNHDA and CDR2 is SQIVND in the germline V gene (reference sequence). The CDR3 loop is CATQGLNSGANVLTF. The CDR3 region has the DNA TGTGCCACCCAGGGACTCAACTCTGGGGCCAACGTCCTGACTTTC.

The rearrangement joins TRBV3-1 (or the pseudogene TRBV3-2) to TRBJ2-7; D call uncertain. Germline-derived CDR1 and CDR2 are LGHDT and YNNKEL (reference sequence). V was shortened by 1 base and J by 6 bases, with 19 bases between the two germline ends. The CDR3 is 16 amino acids. The CDR3: CASSQAPVRVGGEQYF. The CDR3 DNA follows: TGTGCCAGCAGCCAAGCCCCCGTCCGGGTGGGTGGCGAGCAGTACTTC.

This chain joins TRBV4-1 and TRBJ1-5; D unclear. Germline V gene lookup returns CDR1 MGHRA and CDR2 YSYEKL. Trimming stripped 1 base from V and 5 bases from J, with 12 bases between. The CDR3 is 15 amino acids. CDR3 in DNA: TGCGCCAGCAGCCAAGTCGAGGCAGCCTATCAGCCCCAGCATTTT. Translating gives CASSQVEAAYQPQHF.

The chain employs TRBV7-9 and TRBJ1-1; the match to TRBD1 covers 8 bases. Unmatched junction bases numbered 12, after V lost 6 bases and J lost 6 bases. From germline, CDR1 is SEHNR and CDR2 FQNEAQ (reference sequence). The CDR3 spans 15 residues. The CDR3 DNA sequence: TGTGCCAGCAGATCCGGGACAGGCCTTCGGGCTGAAGCTTTCTTT. It is translated as CASRSGTGLRAEAFF. The whole variable domain, remainder taken from reference TRBV7-9 and TRBJ1-1, is DTGVSQNPRHKITKRGQNVTFRCDPISEHNRLYWYRQTLGQGPEFLTYFQNEAQLEKSRLLSDRFSAERPKGSFSTLEIQRTEQGDSAMYLCASRSGTGLRAEAFFGQGTRLTVV.

The chain recombines TRBV4-3 with TRBJ1-5; perhaps TRBD1 as D (6 bases). Germline V CDR1 and CDR2: LGHNA, YSLEER. The CDR3 runs 16 residues. V lost 0 bases to trimming and J lost 6 bases, with 15 bases between them. The CDR3 bases are TGCGCCAGCAGCCAAGAGGCTTACAGGGAGAGTCAGCCCCAGCATTTT. Residues: CASSQEAYRESQPQHF.

V and J are TRBV7-9 and TRBJ2-1; maybe TRBD1 (6 bases). V lost 11 bases and J lost 5, with 16 bases in between. Germline V gene sequence: CDR1 SEHNR, CDR2 FQNEAQ (reference sequence). The CDR3 loop spans 13 amino acids. The CDR3 is CASTGPIHNEQFF. In nucleotides, the CDR3 is TGTGCCTCAACAGGGCCCATTCACAATGAGCAGTTCTTC.

This chain links TRBV5-6 with TRBJ2-5; D is unresolved. Trimming shortened V by 5 bases and J by 0 bases, and 8 bases separated the two germline ends. Germline values: CDR1 SGHDT, CDR2 YYEEEE. The CDR3 runs 13 residues. The CDR3 reads CASSMGYQETQYF. The CDR3 DNA follows: TGTGCCAGCAGTATGGGATACCAAGAGACCCAGTACTTC. The full variable domain, completed using reference TRBV5-6 and TRBJ2-5, is DAGVTQSPTHLIKTRGQQVTLRCSPKSGHDTVSWYQQALGQGPQFIFQYYEEEERQRGNFPDRFSGHQFPNYSSELNVNALLLGDSALYLCASSMGYQETQYFGPGTRLLVL.

The rearrangement links TRBV5-1 to TRBJ1-2, with D possibly matching TRBD1 (5 bases). CDR1 is SGHRS and CDR2 is YFSETQ in the germline V gene. V dropped 4 bases and J dropped 8 bases, with 15 bases sitting between them. There are 13 residues in the CDR3. The CDR3 nucleotides are TGCGCCAGCAGCCAACAGGTATCCTACGGCTACACCTTC. This sequence encodes CASSQQVSYGYTF.

This clone was counted once. The chain is built from TRBV6-6 and TRBJ1-1; no firm D call. With 6 bases removed from V and 1 base from J, the gap between germline ends came to 9 bases. The germline CDR1 and CDR2 sequences are MNHNY and SVGAGI (reference sequence). The CDR3 spans 13 residues. The CDR3 here is CASRPTQNTEAFF. The CDR3 DNA sequence: TGTGCCAGCAGACCAACCCAGAACACTGAAGCTTTCTTT.

The chain employs TRBV7-2 and TRBJ2-3; D may match TRBD1 or TRBD2 (7 bases each). Germline V gene sequence: CDR1 SGHTA, CDR2 FQGNSA. The CDR3 contains 15 residues. Trimming removed 5 bases at V and 4 bases at J, with 16 bases between. The CDR3, as DNA: TGTGCCAGCAGCCCAGCGACAGGGAGGGCAGATACGCAGTATTTT. Protein: CASSPATGRADTQYF.

The V gene is TRBV7-9, the J gene TRBJ2-5; 8 bases match TRBD2. V gave up 5 bases and J gave up 1 base; unmatched junction bases: 6. Germline CDR1 is SEHNR and CDR2 is FQNEAQ (reference sequence). The CDR3 sequence is 15 residues long. The DNA of the CDR3 is TGTGCCAGCAGCCTCGACGGACTAGCCCAAGAGACCCAGTACTTC. This gives the protein CASSLDGLAQETQYF. Based on the CDR3 plus reference TRBV7-9 and TRBJ2-5, the full variable domain is DTGVSQNPRHKITKRGQNVTFRCDPISEHNRLYWYRQTLGQGPEFLTYFQNEAQLEKSRLLSDRFSAERPKGSFSTLEIQRTEQGDSAMYLCASSLDGLAQETQYFGPGTRLLVL.

Only one count was recorded for this clone. The V and J genes are TRBV4-2 and TRBJ2-7, with 8 bases that match TRBD2. CDR3 length: 16 residues. Germline values: CDR1 LGHNA, CDR2 YNFKEQ. After removal of 4 bases from V and 0 bases from J, the junction contained 8 bases not matched to a gene. The CDR3 spells CASSRETGLGSYEQYF. The CDR3 coding sequence is TGTGCCAGCAGCCGGGAGACGGGACTAGGCTCCTACGAGCAGTACTTC.

The table lists this clone with a few counts. The chain couples TRBV30 to TRBJ2-7, with no clear D. CDR1 and CDR2 from the germline V gene are GTSNPN and SVGIG (reference sequence). The CDR3 loop spans 13 amino acids. Deletions cut 2 bases from V and 3 bases from J, with 11 bases between. This CDR3 reads CAWSFGTYYEQYF. The CDR3 DNA reads as TGTGCCTGGAGTTTCGGCACCTACTACGAGCAGTACTTC.

The chain joins TRBV18 to TRBJ1-5, with 9 bases fitting TRBD1. Germline CDR1 reads KGHSH; CDR2 reads LQKENI. The CDR3 is 16 residues long. The trim removed 5 bases at V and 4 bases at J, leaving 9 bases unmatched. The CDR3 DNA reads as TGTGCCAGCTCATCCACTCGACAGGGGGGGAATCAGCCCCAGCATTTT. Translation gives CASSSTRQGGNQPQHF.

The chain couples TRBV19 to TRBJ2-1, with 10 bases matching TRBD2. Per germline, CDR1 LNHDA and CDR2 SQIVND (reference sequence). The CDR3 loop spans 17 amino acids. V shed 3 bases and J 2 bases; nucleotides not matched to a gene: 7. Here the CDR3 reads CASSILAGDPTYNEQFF. DNA for the CDR3: TGTGCCAGTAGTATTCTAGCGGGGGACCCTACCTACAATGAGCAGTTCTTC.